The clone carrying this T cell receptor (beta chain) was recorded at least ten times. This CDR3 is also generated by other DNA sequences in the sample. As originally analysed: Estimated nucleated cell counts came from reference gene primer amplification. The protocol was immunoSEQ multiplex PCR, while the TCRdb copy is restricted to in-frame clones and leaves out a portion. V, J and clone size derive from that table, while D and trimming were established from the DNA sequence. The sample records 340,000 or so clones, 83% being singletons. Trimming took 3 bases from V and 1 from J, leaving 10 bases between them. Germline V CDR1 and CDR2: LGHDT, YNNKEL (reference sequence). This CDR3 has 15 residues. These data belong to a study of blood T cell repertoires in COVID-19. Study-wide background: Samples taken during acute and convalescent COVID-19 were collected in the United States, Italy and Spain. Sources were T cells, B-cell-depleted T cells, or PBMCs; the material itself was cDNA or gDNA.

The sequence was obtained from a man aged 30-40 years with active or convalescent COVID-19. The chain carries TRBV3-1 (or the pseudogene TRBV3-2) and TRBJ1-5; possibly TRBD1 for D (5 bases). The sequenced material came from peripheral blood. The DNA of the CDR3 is TGTGCCAGCAGCCAGGGGGGAGGGAGCAATCAGCCCCAGCATTTT. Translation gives CASSQGGGSNQPQHF.